Below, 22 T cell receptor beta chains from the same sample are listed, as sequenced in a study of cytomegalovirus exposure and HLA in healthy donors. The PCR ran on 60 Vbeta and 13 Jbeta primers. Generated by immunoSEQ multiplex PCR, the TCRdb table keeps only in-frame clones and is missing some. The sample includes roughly 100,000 clones, approximately 76% of them seen just once. The sample consisted of PBMCs. These receptors were obtained from a middle-aged man in good health and CMV-seronegative.

The chain joins TRBV6-6 to TRBJ1-5; the D is unclear. Trimming took 2 bases from V and 6 from J, leaving 11 bases between them. The CDR3 is 14 residues long. CDR1 and CDR2 from the germline V gene are MNHNY and SVGAGI (reference sequence). In DNA, the CDR3 is TGTGCCAGCAGTTACCCTGGAGGTGGTCAGCCCCAGCATTTT. Its translation is CASSYPGGGQPQHF.

The V call is TRBV7-9, the J call TRBJ2-5, with 9 nucleotides matching TRBD2. V shed 2 bases, J shed 0 bases, and the junction held 13 bases outside the gene matches. CDR3 size: 19 residues. CDR1 and CDR2 (germline): SEHNR, FQNEAQ (reference sequence). CDR3 sequence: CASSLWGSSGGLYQETQYF. CDR3 coding DNA: TGTGCCAGCAGCTTATGGGGCTCCAGCGGGGGGTTGTACCAAGAGACCCAGTACTTC.

The rearrangement joins TRBV5-1 to TRBJ2-1; 8 bases are shared with TRBD2. The V segment lost 9 bases and the J segment 7 bases; nucleotides outside the gene matches: 21. The length of the CDR3 is 17 residues. Germline-derived CDR1 and CDR2 are SGHRS and YFSETQ. The CDR3 loop is CATAKGLAGPKSNEQFF. CDR3 DNA sequence: TGCGCCACCGCGAAGGGGTTAGCGGGGCCAAAATCGAATGAGCAGTTCTTC.

The chain links TRBV4-3 to TRBJ1-2; TRBD1 is a possible D gene (6 bases). The CDR3 spans 15 residues. V lost 0 bases to trimming and J lost 4 bases, with 12 bases between them. Per the germline V gene, CDR1 is LGHNA and CDR2 is YSLEER. The CDR3 loop is CASSQDQGGFYGYTF. DNA of the CDR3: TGCGCCAGCAGCCAAGATCAAGGGGGATTCTATGGCTACACCTTC.

This chain connects TRBV25-1 to TRBJ2-2, with 7 bases matching TRBD1. Germline V gene lookup returns CDR1 MGHDK and CDR2 SYGVNS. The J segment lost 2 bases and the V segment lost 6 bases, leaving 6 bases of the junction unmatched. This CDR3 is 15 amino acids long. This CDR3 reads CASSPDRVNTGELFF. The DNA for the CDR3 is TGTGCCAGCAGCCCAGACAGGGTTAACACCGGGGAGCTGTTTTTT.

This sequence joins TRBV4-1 and TRBJ2-5; 9 bases agree with TRBD1. The CDR3 totals 15 residues. J lost 3 bases, V lost 3 bases, and 5 bases had no gene match. The V gene's germline CDR1 is MGHRA and CDR2 YSYEKL. CDR3 protein: CASSQGGDREETQYF. The CDR3 DNA sequence: TGCGCCAGCAGCCAGGGGGGGGACAGGGAAGAGACCCAGTACTTC.

The genes are TRBV6-1 and TRBJ2-3; no reliable D call. V lost 2 bases and J 1 base, leaving 16 bases between the germline ends. The CDR3 contains 17 residues. CDR1 MNHNS and CDR2 SASEGT come from the germline V gene. CDR3: CASSEILALSGTDTQYF. For the CDR3, the DNA is TGTGCCAGCAGTGAAATTTTGGCACTATCGGGCACAGATACGCAGTATTTT.

The chain joins TRBV6-1 to TRBJ2-1; tentative D call: TRBD1 (5 bases). Germline CDR1 is MNHNS and CDR2 is SASEGT. Deletions cut 6 bases from V and 7 bases from J, with 7 bases between. The CDR3 is made up of 11 amino acids. CDR3 sequence: CASSSGNEQFF. The CDR3 nucleotides read TGTGCCAGCAGCTCAGGGAATGAGCAGTTCTTC.

This clone was picked up one time. The chain combines TRBV28 with TRBJ1-2; no definite D call. V lost 7 bases to trimming and J lost 6 bases, with 12 bases between them. Germline V gene data show CDR1 as MDHEN and CDR2 as SYDVKM. This CDR3 comprises 12 residues. For the CDR3, the DNA is TGTGCCAGCACCATCCGGCAGGATGGCTACACCTTC. It encodes CASTIRQDGYTF.

The chain joins TRBV4-1 to TRBJ1-2; D unresolved. The CDR3 contains 17 residues. Deletions cut 0 bases from V and 4 bases from J, with 18 bases between. Germline-derived CDR1 and CDR2 are MGHRA and YSYEKL. CDR3 bases: TGCGCCAGCAGCCAAGACCCACTCGGGTCGTGGAGCTATGGCTACACCTTC. Protein sequence: CASSQDPLGSWSYGYTF.

V and J are TRBV10-1 and TRBJ1-2; 9 nucleotides agree with TRBD1. This CDR3 region has 17 residues. Germline assignment: CDR1 WNHNN and CDR2 SYGVQD (reference sequence). V dropped 4 bases and J dropped 4; count of bases not matched to a gene: 13. CDR3 DNA sequence: TGCGCCAGCAGTGTGTGCCGGGACAGGGCTCTTAGCTATGGCTACACCTTC. It translates to CASSVCRDRALSYGYTF.

The rearrangement links TRBV5-8 to TRBJ2-2; 15 bases align to TRBD2. Germline V gene lookup returns CDR1 SGHTS and CDR2 YDEGEE. The CDR3 spans 16 residues. After removal of 4 bases from V and 9 bases from J, the junction contained 7 bases not matched to a gene. This CDR3 reads CASSPGTSGGIWELFF. The CDR3 DNA is TGTGCCAGCAGCCCTGGGACTAGCGGGGGGATATGGGAGCTGTTTTTT.

The gene calls are TRBV11-1 and TRBJ2-2; D may be TRBD1 (6 bases). V was trimmed by 2 bases and J by 3 bases, leaving 7 bases between them. This CDR3 comprises 14 residues. Germline V gives CDR1 SGHAT, CDR2 FQDESV (reference sequence). The CDR3 sequence: CASSLYRDTGELFF. The CDR3 nucleotides are TGTGCCAGCAGCTTATACAGGGACACCGGGGAGCTGTTTTTT.

The CDR3 sequence is CASSLITGPNYGYTF. The CDR3 coding sequence is TGTGCCAGCAGCTTGATTACAGGGCCTAACTATGGCTACACCTTC. The chain employs TRBV11-2 and TRBJ1-2; D is possibly TRBD1 (6 bases). The V end was cut by 3 bases, the J end by 0 bases, with 11 bases between. From germline, CDR1 is SGHAT and CDR2 FQNNGV. The CDR3 is made up of 15 amino acids.

The chain recombines TRBV5-1 with TRBJ2-1, with a possible D match to TRBD1 (6 bases). There are 15 residues in the CDR3. The V gene's germline CDR1 is SGHRS and CDR2 YFSETQ. V was trimmed by 0 bases and J by 1 base, leaving 8 bases between them. As DNA, the CDR3 is TGCGCCAGCAGCTTGGTCGGGACATCCTACAATGAGCAGTTCTTC. It is translated as CASSLVGTSYNEQFF.

The chain links TRBV6-5 to TRBJ2-3, with 11 nucleotides matching TRBD2. J was trimmed by 3 bases and V by 2 bases; bases with no gene match: 1. This CDR3 region has 15 residues. CDR1 MNHEY and CDR2 SVGAGI come from the germline V gene. CDR3 residues: CASSYTSGGTDTQYF. As DNA, the CDR3 is TGTGCCAGCAGTTACACTAGCGGGGGTACAGATACGCAGTATTTT.

The V and J genes are TRBV7-3 and TRBJ2-2; tentatively, D is TRBD1 (6 bases). The CDR3 is 14 residues long. Germline loops: CDR1 SGHTA, CDR2 FQGTGA. Between the trimmed V and J ends, which lost 3 bases and 5 bases, there was a span of 10 bases. This CDR3 reads CASSFNQGTGELFF. DNA of the CDR3: TGTGCCAGCAGCTTTAACCAGGGGACCGGGGAGCTGTTTTTT.

J is TRBJ1-2 and V is TRBV7-9, with D uncertain. The CDR3 has 15 residues. Between the trimmed V and J ends, which lost 4 bases and 7 bases, there was a span of 19 bases. CDR1 SEHNR and CDR2 FQNEAQ come from the germline V gene (reference sequence). DNA of the CDR3: TGTGCCAGCAGCTATCTTATGAGGGAAGGAGGTGGCTACACCTTC. The encoded protein is CASSYLMREGGGYTF.

The chain couples TRBV6-1 to TRBJ2-3; no clear D. The CDR3 covers 12 residues. V was pared by 5 bases and J by 5 bases, with 8 bases between. The germline CDR1 and CDR2 sequences are MNHNS and SASEGT. The chain's CDR3 is CASSPSLDTQYF. CDR3 bases: TGTGCCAGCAGTCCGAGTTTAGATACGCAGTATTTT.

This clone was found once. The V gene is TRBV30, the J gene TRBJ2-1; 10 nucleotides agree with TRBD2. Germline V gene sequence: CDR1 GTSNPN, CDR2 SVGIG (reference sequence). This CDR3 is built from 13 residues. After removal of 8 bases from V and 10 bases from J, the junction contained 11 bases not matched to a gene. The CDR3 spells CAQGLAGVGEQFF. The CDR3, as DNA: TGTGCCCAGGGGCTAGCGGGAGTCGGGGAGCAGTTCTTC.

The V call is TRBV19, the J call TRBJ2-7; TRBD2 aligns across 7 bases. The CDR3 runs 12 residues. Germline V gene data show CDR1 as LNHDA and CDR2 as SQIVND (reference sequence). V lost 5 bases to trimming and J lost 2 bases; unmatched junction nucleotides: 0. The chain's CDR3 is CASSAGAYEQYF. DNA of the CDR3: TGTGCCAGTAGTGCGGGAGCCTACGAGCAGTACTTC.

This clone has only a few counts. The chain couples TRBV6-1 to TRBJ2-5, with 9 bases that match TRBD1. V shed 7 bases, J shed 5 bases, and the junction held 5 bases outside the gene matches. The length of the CDR3 is 13 residues. Germline CDR1 reads MNHNS; CDR2 reads SASEGT. The CDR3 nucleotides read TGTGCCAGCATCAACAGGGGGCTTGAGACCCAGTACTTC. Translating it yields CASINRGLETQYF.